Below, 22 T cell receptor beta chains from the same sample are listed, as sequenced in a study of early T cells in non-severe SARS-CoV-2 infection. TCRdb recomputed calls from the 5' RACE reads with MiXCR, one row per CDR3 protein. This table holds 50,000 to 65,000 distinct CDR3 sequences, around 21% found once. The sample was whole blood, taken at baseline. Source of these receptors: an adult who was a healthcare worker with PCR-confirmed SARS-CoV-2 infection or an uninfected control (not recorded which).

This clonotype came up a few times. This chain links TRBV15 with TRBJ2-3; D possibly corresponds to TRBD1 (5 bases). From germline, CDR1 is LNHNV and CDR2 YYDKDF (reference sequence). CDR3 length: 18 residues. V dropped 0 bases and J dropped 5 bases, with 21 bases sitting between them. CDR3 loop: CATSRDLPTPRRGDTQYF. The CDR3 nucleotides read TGTGCCACCAGCAGAGATCTACCGACTCCAAGAAGGGGAGATACGCAGTATTTT.

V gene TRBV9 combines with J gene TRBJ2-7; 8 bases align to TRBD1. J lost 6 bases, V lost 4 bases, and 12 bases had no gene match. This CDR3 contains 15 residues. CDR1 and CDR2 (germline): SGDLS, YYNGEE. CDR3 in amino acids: CASSYTAGQGSEQYF. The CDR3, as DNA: TGTGCCAGCAGCTATACCGCCGGACAGGGCTCCGAGCAGTACTTC. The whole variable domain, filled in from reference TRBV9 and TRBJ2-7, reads DSGVTQTPKHLITATGQRVTLRCSPRSGDLSVYWYQQSLDQGLQFLIQYYNGEERAKGNILERFSAQQFPDLHSELNLSSLELGDSALYFCASSYTAGQGSEQYFGPGTRLTVT.

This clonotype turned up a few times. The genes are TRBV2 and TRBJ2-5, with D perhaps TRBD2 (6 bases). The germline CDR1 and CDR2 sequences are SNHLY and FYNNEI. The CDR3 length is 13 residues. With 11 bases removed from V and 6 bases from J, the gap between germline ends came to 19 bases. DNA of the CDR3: TGTGCCGTCTCGGGACTCATCGGAAAGACCCAGTACTTC. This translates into CAVSGLIGKTQYF.

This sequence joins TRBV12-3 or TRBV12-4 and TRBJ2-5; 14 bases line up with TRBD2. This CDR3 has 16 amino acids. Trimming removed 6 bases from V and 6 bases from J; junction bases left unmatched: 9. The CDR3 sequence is CASSLTSGGAVQTQYF. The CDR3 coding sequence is TGTGCCAGCAGCCTGACTAGCGGGGGGGCCGTGCAGACCCAGTACTTC.

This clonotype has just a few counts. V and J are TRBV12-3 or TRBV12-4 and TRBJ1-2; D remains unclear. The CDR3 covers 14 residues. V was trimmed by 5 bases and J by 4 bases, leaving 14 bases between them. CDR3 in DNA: TGTGCCAGCAGTCCCCTTACACCGCGCTATGGCTACACCTTC. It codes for CASSPLTPRYGYTF.

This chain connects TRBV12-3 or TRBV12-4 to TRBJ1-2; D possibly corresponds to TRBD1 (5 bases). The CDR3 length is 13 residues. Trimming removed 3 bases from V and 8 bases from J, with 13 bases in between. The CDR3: CASSLKGDVGYTF. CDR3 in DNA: TGTGCCAGCAGTTTGAAAGGGGATGTGGGCTACACCTTC.

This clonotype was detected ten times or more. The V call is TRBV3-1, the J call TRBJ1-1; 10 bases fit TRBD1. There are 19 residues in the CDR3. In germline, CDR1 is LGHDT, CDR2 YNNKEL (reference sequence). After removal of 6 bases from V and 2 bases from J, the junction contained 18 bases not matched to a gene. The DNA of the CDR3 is TGTGCCAGCAGAGCCAACCGGTGGGACAGGGGAGGGGGAAACACTGAAGCTTTCTTT. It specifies CASRANRWDRGGGNTEAFF.

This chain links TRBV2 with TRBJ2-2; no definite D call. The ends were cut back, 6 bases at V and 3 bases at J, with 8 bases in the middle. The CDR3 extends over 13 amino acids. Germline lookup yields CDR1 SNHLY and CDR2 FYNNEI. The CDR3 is CASRGLDTGELFF. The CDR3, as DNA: TGTGCCAGCAGAGGATTAGACACCGGGGAGCTGTTTTTT.

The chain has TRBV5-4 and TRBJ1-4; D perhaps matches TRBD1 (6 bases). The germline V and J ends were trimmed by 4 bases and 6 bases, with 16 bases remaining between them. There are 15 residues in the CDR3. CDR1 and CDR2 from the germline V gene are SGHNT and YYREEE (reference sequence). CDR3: CASSARAGADEKLFF. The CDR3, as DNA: TGTGCCAGCAGCGCCCGAGCAGGGGCTGATGAAAAACTGTTTTTT.

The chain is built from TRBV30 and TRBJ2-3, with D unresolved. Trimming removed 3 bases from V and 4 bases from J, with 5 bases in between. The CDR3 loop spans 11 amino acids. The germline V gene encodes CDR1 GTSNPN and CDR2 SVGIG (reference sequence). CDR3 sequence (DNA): TGTGCCTGGAGCTTGTCAGATACGCAGTATTTT. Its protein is CAWSLSDTQYF.

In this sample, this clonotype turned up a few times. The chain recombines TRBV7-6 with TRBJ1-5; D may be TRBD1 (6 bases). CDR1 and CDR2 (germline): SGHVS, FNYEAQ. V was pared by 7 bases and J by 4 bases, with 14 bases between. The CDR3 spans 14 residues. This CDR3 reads CASNVRRGNQPQHF. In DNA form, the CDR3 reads TGTGCCAGCAACGTTCGGAGGGGGAATCAGCCCCAGCATTTT.

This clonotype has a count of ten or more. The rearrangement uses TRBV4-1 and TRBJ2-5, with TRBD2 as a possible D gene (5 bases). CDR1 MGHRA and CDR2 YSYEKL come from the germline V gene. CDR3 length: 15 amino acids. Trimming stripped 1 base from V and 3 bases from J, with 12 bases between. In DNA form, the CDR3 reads TGCGCCAGCAGCCAAGGCCCGGGAACCGAAGAGACCCAGTACTTC. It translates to CASSQGPGTEETQYF.

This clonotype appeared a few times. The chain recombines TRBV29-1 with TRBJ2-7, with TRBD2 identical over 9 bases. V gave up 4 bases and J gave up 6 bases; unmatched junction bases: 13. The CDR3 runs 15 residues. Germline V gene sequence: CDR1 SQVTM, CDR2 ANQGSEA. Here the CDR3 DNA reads TGCAGCGTTGGGGCCGCGGGACTAGCTGTATCCGAGCAGTACTTC. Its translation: CSVGAAGLAVSEQYF.

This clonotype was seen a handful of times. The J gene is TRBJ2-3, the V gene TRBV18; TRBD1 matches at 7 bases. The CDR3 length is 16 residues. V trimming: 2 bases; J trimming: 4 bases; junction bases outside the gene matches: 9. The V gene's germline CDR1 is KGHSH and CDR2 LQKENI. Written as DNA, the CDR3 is TGTGCCAGCTCACCAATCCAGGGGGTTGTTGCAGATACGCAGTATTTT. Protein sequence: CASSPIQGVVADTQYF.

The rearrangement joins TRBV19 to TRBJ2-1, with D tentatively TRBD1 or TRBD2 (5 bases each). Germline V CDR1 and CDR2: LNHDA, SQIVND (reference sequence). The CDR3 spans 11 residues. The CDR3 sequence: CASWGRNEQFF. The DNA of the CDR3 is TGTGCATCCTGGGGACGTAATGAGCAGTTCTTC.

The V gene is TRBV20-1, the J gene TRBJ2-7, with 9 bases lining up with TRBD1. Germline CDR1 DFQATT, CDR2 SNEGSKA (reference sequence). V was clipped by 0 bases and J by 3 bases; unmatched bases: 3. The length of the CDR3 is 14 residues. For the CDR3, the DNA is TGCAGTGCTAGAGATCGGACAGGGGTCTACGAGCAGTACTTC. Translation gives CSARDRTGVYEQYF.

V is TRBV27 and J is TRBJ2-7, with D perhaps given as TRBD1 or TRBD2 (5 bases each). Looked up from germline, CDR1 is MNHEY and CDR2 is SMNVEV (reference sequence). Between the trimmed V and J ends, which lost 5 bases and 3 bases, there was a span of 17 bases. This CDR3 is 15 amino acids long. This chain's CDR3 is CASSPAGTEVYEQYF. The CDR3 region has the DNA TGTGCCAGCAGTCCCGCCGGGACGGAAGTCTACGAGCAGTACTTC.

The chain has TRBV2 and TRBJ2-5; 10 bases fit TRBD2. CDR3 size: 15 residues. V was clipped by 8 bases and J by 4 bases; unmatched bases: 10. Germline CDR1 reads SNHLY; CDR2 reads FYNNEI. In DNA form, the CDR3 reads TGTGCCAGCGTTAGAGCGGGGGGGCCAACAGAGACCCAGTACTTC. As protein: CASVRAGGPTETQYF.

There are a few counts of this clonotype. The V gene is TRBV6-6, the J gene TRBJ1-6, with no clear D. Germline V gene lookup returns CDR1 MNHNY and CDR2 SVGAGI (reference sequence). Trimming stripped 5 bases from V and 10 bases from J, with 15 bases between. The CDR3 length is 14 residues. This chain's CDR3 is CASSRDAAFSPLHF. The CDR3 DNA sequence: TGTGCCAGCAGTAGAGACGCGGCTTTCTCACCCCTCCACTTT.

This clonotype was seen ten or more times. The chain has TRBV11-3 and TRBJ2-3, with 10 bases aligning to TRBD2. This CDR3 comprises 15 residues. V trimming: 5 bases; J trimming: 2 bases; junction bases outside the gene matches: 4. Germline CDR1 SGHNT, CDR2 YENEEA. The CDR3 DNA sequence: TGTGCCAGCAGCCTAGCGGGGGCCTCCACAGATACGCAGTATTTT. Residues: CASSLAGASTDTQYF.

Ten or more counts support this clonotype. The CDR3 sequence is CASSPSHESQSGRGYTF. As DNA, the CDR3 is TGCGCCAGCAGCCCCTCCCACGAATCTCAGAGTGGGCGTGGCTACACCTTC. V gene TRBV4-1 combines with J gene TRBJ1-2; no reliable D call. Germline values: CDR1 MGHRA, CDR2 YSYEKL. The CDR3 has 17 residues. V shed 4 bases and J shed 7 bases, with 25 bases lying between them.

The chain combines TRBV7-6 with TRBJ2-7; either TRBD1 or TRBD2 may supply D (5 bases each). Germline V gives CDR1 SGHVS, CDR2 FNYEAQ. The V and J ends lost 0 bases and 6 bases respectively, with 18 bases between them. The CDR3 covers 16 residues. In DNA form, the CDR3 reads TGTGCCAGCAGCTTAGCTTCGCCGGACCCTGGGGGCGAGCAGTACTTC. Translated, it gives CASSLASPDPGGEQYF.